The clone carrying this T cell receptor beta chain was seen only a few times. What it binds is not known. This entry belongs to a study of beta chain features in type 1 diabetes. Notes on the study in general: Sequencing from cDNA could over-represent high-TCR-expressing cells. The study found that naive, central memory and Treg TCRB repertoires appeared more similar in patients than in healthy donors.

The whole isolated RNA underwent reverse transcription, so sequencing captured expressed TCRB transcripts. Some clones are missing from TCRdb's copy, which holds only in-frame ones; the method was immunoSEQ multiplex PCR. This sample has some 410,000 clones, with roughly an eighth found just once. With V trimmed by 5 bases and J by 2 bases, 5 bases remained unmatched. This CDR3 is 14 amino acids long. CDR1 is SGHVS and CDR2 is FQNEAQ in the germline V gene. This sequence originates from a woman aged 18-29 years in good health. Sequenced: naive CD4+ T cells from blood. V usage is TRBV7-8 and J usage is TRBJ2-5; TRBD1 matches 7 bases. The CDR3 spells CASSTGQPQETQYF. In nucleotides, the CDR3 is TGTGCCAGCAGCACGGGACAGCCACAAGAGACCCAGTACTTC.